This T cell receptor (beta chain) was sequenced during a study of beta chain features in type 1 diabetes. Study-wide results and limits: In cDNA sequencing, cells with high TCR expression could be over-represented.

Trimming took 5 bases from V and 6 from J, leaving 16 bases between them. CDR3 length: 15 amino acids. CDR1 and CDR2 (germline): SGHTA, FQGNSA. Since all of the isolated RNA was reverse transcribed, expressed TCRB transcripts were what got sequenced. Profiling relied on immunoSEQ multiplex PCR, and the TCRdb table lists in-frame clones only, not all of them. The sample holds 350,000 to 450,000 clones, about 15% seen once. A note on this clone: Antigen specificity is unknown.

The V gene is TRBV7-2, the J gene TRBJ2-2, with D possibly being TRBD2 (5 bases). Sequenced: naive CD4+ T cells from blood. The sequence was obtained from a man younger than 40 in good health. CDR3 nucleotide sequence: TGTGCCAGCAGCCAGAACGGCGGGCTAGCCGGGGAGCTGTTTTTT. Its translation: CASSQNGGLAGELFF.